This T cell receptor beta chain was found in a study of OX40 agonist ivuxolimab in advanced cancers. Overall study context: As their treatment, patients were administered ivuxolimab, an agonistic anti-OX40 (CD134) antibody. Study-level findings and limits: At 0.1-3.0 mg/kg, partial responders had clonal expansion among the lowest observed.

With regard to this clone: Its target is unknown.

Data came from immunoSEQ multiplex PCR; TCRdb stores just in-frame clones and leaves some out. Counted here are some 70,000 clones, roughly nine tenths occurring once; the ten biggest clones make up 0.8% to 1.2%. The CDR3 extends over 15 amino acids. Trimming shortened V by 0 bases and J by 5 bases, and 10 bases separated the two germline ends. Germline V gives CDR1 SGHVS, CDR2 FNYEAQ. This TCR was sampled from an adult with an advanced solid tumor such as melanoma, head and neck, liver or kidney cancer. The sequencing here drew on CD4+ or CD8+ T cells sorted from blood, taken in a trial of the OX40 agonist ivuxolimab. The chain links TRBV7-6 to TRBJ2-2; D might be TRBD2 (5 bases). In DNA form, the CDR3 reads TGTGCCAGCAGCTTAGCTAGCGATTGGACCGGGGAGCTGTTTTTT. Residues: CASSLASDWTGELFF.